Listed below are T cell receptor beta chains from one sample, sequenced in a study of T cell responses to AZD1222 COVID-19 vaccine. Libraries were prepared by immunoSEQ multiplex PCR; TCRdb keeps only in-frame clonotypes and omits some of them. The sample has 150,000 or so clones, roughly 89% seen once; the top ten hold roughly 5.1%. The material sequenced was peripheral blood, taken on day 0 of AZD1222 vaccination. Receptors originate from an adult in good health. Each CDR3 is given with its conserved first and last residue. D genes are given only for firm matches. The size of a clone is reported for some rows only, either as once, few or many, or as a class for expanded clones.

d_gene | j_gene | v_gene | abundance | CDR3nt | CDR3aa
TRBD2 | TRBJ2-1 | TRBV6-5 | NA | TGTGCCGCCGAGCGGGAGAGTCAGGGTGAGCAGTTCTTC | CAAERESQGEQFF
NA | TRBJ1-3 | TRBV29-1 | NA | TGCAGCGTTGTGGTCTGGAACTCTGGAAACACCATATATTTT | CSVVVWNSGNTIYF
NA | TRBJ1-5 | TRBV11-3 | NA | TGTGCCAGCAGCTTCCCTTGGAGGGTTATGCAGCCCCAGCATTTT | CASSFPWRVMQPQHF
TRBD1 | TRBJ1-2 | TRBV28 | NA | TGTGCCAGCAGTTTCCGGACAGGGGGTGGCTACACCTTC | CASSFRTGGGYTF
NA | TRBJ2-4 | TRBV12-2 | NA | TGTGCAAGTCGCTTTAGTGGGGGCGCTGGCAAAAACATTCAGTACTTC | CASRFSGGAGKNIQYF
NA | TRBJ1-4 | TRBV6-1 | once | TGTGCCAGCAGTGATTTAGAGGAAAAACTGTTTTTT | CASSDLEEKLFF
TRBD2 | TRBJ2-3 | TRBV10-1 | once | TGCGCCAGCAGTCCCGGACTAGCGGGGGGGCAAGATACGCAGTATTTT | CASSPGLAGGQDTQYF
TRBD1 | TRBJ1-2 | TRBV7-9 | NA | TGTGCCAGCAGCCATAACAGGGGCTTGGGCTATGGCTACACCTTC | CASSHNRGLGYGYTF
NA | TRBJ2-7 | TRBV28 | NA | TGTGCCAGCAGTTTATACGGAATGGACGAGCAGTACTTC | CASSLYGMDEQYF
NA | TRBJ1-4 | TRBV25-1 | NA | TGTGCCAGCAGTGAGATGAAAGGGGTGGAAAAACTGTTTTTT | CASSEMKGVEKLFF
TRBD1 | TRBJ2-3 | TRBV6-5 | NA | TGTGCCAGCAGTTACTCGATTACAGGGGGAAGGCAGTATTTT | CASSYSITGGRQYF
TRBD2 | TRBJ2-5 | TRBV11-2 | NA | TGTGCCAGCAGCTCGATAGGACTAGGAGAAGAGACCCAGTACTTC | CASSSIGLGEETQYF
NA | TRBJ1-2 | TRBV7-9 | NA | TGTGCCAGCAGCCCAGCACTCGGTAACTATGGCTACACCTTC | CASSPALGNYGYTF
NA | TRBJ2-1 | TRBV7-9 | NA | TGTGCCAGCAGACATCTAATTCAGACAGGGGAGGGCTACAATGAGCAGTTCTTC | CASRHLIQTGEGYNEQFF
NA | TRBJ2-6 | TRBV7-9 | NA | TGTGCCAGCAGCTTAAGGGTGAGGTCCGAATCGTCTGGGGCCAACGTCCTGACTTTC | CASSLRVRSESSGANVLTF
NA | TRBJ2-3 | TRBV27 | NA | TGTGCCAGCACCTCCTACAGGGAGAGCACAGATACGCAGTATTTT | CASTSYRESTDTQYF
TRBD1 | TRBJ1-5 | TRBV4-1 | NA | TGCGCCAGCAGCCCGACAGGGGGCTTAATTGGCAATCAGCCCCAGCATTTT | CASSPTGGLIGNQPQHF
TRBD1 | TRBJ1-2 | TRBV10-3 | NA | TGTGCCATCAGTGAAAGGATGACAGGGGGCTTCCCCGGTACAAGTCCCTATGGCTACACCTTC | CAISERMTGGFPGTSPYGYTF
NA | TRBJ1-2 | TRBV5-1 | NA | TGCGCCAGCAGCACCGGGACCGGGGGTTGGGGCTACACCTTC | CASSTGTGGWGYTF
NA | TRBJ1-1 | TRBV6-6 | NA | TGTGCCAGCAGTTATTTGGGAATGAACACTGAAGCTTTCTTT | CASSYLGMNTEAFF
NA | TRBJ1-2 | TRBV6-5 | NA | TGTGCCAGCAGTTACAAGCGGGGGCCAGGCTATGGCTACACCTTC | CASSYKRGPGYGYTF
NA | TRBJ2-1 | TRBV4-1 | NA | TGCGCCAGCAGCCCTGCTGCGGGAATTTACAATGAGCAGTTCTTC | CASSPAAGIYNEQFF
NA | TRBJ1-2 | TRBV28 | once | TGTGCCAGCAGTTTTACGGGGCCCTATGGCTACACCTTC | CASSFTGPYGYTF
TRBD1 | TRBJ2-7 | TRBV10-1 | NA | TGCGCCAGCAGCAGGGGGACAGATTACGAGCAGTACTTC | CASSRGTDYEQYF
TRBD2 | TRBJ2-2 | TRBV24-1 | NA | TGTGCCACCAGTGACGGGGGGGGCACCGGGGAGCTGTTTTTT | CATSDGGGTGELFF
NA | TRBJ1-1 | TRBV19 | NA | TGTGCCAGTAGTATCCAAGGACATACAAACACTGAAGCTTTCTTT | CASSIQGHTNTEAFF
NA | TRBJ1-4 | TRBV19 | NA | TGTGCCAGTAGTACCCGACCCCCTGCTGGTGAAAAACTGTTTTTT | CASSTRPPAGEKLFF
TRBD1 | TRBJ1-2 | TRBV10-3 | NA | TGTGCCATCGCCCCGGGGACAGGGAGAGGCTACACCTTC | CAIAPGTGRGYTF
NA | TRBJ1-5 | TRBV28 | NA | TGTGCCAGCAGTCTTAACAGTTCGCGGACTAGCAATCAGCCCCAGCATTTT | CASSLNSSRTSNQPQHF
TRBD2 | TRBJ2-7 | TRBV6-6 | once | TGTGCCAGCAGTTTAACCCTGGTAGCGGGGGAGCAGTACTTC | CASSLTLVAGEQYF
TRBD1 | TRBJ1-1 | TRBV10-3 | NA | TGTGCCATCAGAAGGGCAGGGGGCGATGGCACTGAAGCTTTCTTT | CAIRRAGGDGTEAFF
NA | TRBJ2-5 | TRBV2 | NA | TGTGCCAGCAGTGACCCTCTAGAGCCCCAGTACTTC | CASSDPLEPQYF
TRBD1 | TRBJ1-2 | TRBV19 | NA | TGTGCCAGTAGTTTCCCGGGACAGACAACTAACTATGGCTACACCTTC | CASSFPGQTTNYGYTF
NA | TRBJ1-1 | TRBV11-3 | NA | TGTGCCAGCAGTCCGGGCAGGGGAAACACTGAAGCTTTCTTT | CASSPGRGNTEAFF
NA | TRBJ1-2 | TRBV2 | NA | TGTGCCAGCACAGGGGCAGGACTGTATGGCTACACCTTC | CASTGAGLYGYTF
NA | TRBJ1-5 | TRBV19 | NA | TGTGCCAGTAGTACCACCCATTATAGCAATCAGCCCCAGCATTTT | CASSTTHYSNQPQHF
TRBD1 | TRBJ1-2 | TRBV2 | NA | TGTGCCAGCAGTGGCCTGGACAGGGATTATGGCTACACCTTC | CASSGLDRDYGYTF
NA | TRBJ2-3 | TRBV7-2 | NA | TGTGCCAGCAGCTTAAGGCCAGGGTCCACAGATACGCAGTATTTT | CASSLRPGSTDTQYF
NA | TRBJ1-3 | TRBV6-1 | NA | TGTGCCAGCAGTGAAGGGGCGAGTGGAAACACCATATATTTT | CASSEGASGNTIYF
NA | TRBJ1-5 | TRBV19 | NA | TGTGCCACGAAACCCTCGGGAGGGGAGAGCAATCAGCCCCAGCATTTT | CATKPSGGESNQPQHF
NA | TRBJ2-7 | TRBV28 | once | TGTGCCAGCAGTTTACGACTAGACGAGCAGTACTTC | CASSLRLDEQYF
NA | TRBJ1-1 | TRBV12-3/TRBV12-4 | NA | TGTGCCAGCAGTACGGGCGAAAGCACTGAAGCTTTCTTT | CASSTGESTEAFF
NA | TRBJ2-2 | TRBV28 | NA | TGTGCCAGCGGCACAGGGCAGAACACCGGGGAGCTGTTTTTT | CASGTGQNTGELFF
TRBD1 | TRBJ1-3 | TRBV28 | NA | TGTGCCAGCGGAGAGGACAGGGGTATCTCTGGAAACACCATATATTTT | CASGEDRGISGNTIYF
NA | TRBJ1-5 | TRBV6-5 | once | TGTGCCAGCAACAAGGGGTTGGACAATCAGCCCCAGCATTTT | CASNKGLDNQPQHF
NA | TRBJ2-5 | TRBV28 | once | TGTGCCAGCAGTCCCACCGCGGGACCCGGCCGGGAGACCCAGTACTTC | CASSPTAGPGRETQYF
NA | TRBJ2-5 | TRBV5-1 | NA | TGCGCCAGCAGCCCACAGACAAAGGAAGAGACCCAGTACTTC | CASSPQTKEETQYF
TRBD1 | TRBJ2-7 | TRBV5-1 | NA | TGCGCCAGCGAGAAGGGACAGGGGGCTTACGAGCAGTACTTC | CASEKGQGAYEQYF
NA | TRBJ2-1 | TRBV6-5 | NA | TGTGCCAGCAGTTACTCCGGGACCACGCGCAATGAGCAGTTCTTC | CASSYSGTTRNEQFF